Described below is a single T cell receptor beta chain sequence and its context. Relative to the germline gene, one junction end is altered; a read error may explain this. This sample was included in a study of blood T cell repertoires in COVID-19. As for the study in general: Sources were T cells, B-cell-depleted T cells, or PBMCs; the material itself was cDNA or gDNA.

This CDR3 has 16 residues. Looked up from germline, CDR1 is SGHDT and CDR2 is YYEEEE. In the original analysis: By means of reference gene primer amplification, nucleated cell counts were estimated. TCRdb's copy holds only in-frame clones and misses some; the assay was immunoSEQ multiplex PCR. V and J calls and clone size come straight from that table; D and trimming were deduced from the DNA. The table includes about 63,000 clones, under 90% detected once. The receptor's source is a human donor in a cohort sampled during active COVID-19. V usage is TRBV5-6 and J usage is TRBJ1-2; 10 bases align to TRBD1. Sequenced sample: peripheral blood. In DNA form, the CDR3 reads TGTGCCAGCAGGTTGGGCCCGGGACAGGGGACTTATGGCTACACCTTC. Translation: CASRLGPGQGTYGYTF.